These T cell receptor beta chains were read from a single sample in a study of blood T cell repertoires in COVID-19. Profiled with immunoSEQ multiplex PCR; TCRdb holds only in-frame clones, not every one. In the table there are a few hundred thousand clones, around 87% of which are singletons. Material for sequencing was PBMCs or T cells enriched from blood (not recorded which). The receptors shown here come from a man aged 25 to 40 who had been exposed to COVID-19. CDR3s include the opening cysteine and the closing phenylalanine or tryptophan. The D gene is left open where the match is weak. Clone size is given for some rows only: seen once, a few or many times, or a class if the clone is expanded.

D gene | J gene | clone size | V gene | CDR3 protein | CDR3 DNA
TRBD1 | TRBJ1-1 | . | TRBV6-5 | CASSPRQGTNTEAFF | TGTGCCAGCAGTCCGCGACAGGGGACGAACACTGAAGCTTTCTTT
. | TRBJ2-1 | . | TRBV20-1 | CSAGVYEQFF | TGCAGTGCAGGAGTATATGAGCAGTTCTTC
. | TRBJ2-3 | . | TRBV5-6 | CASSLDSGDTQYF | TGTGCCAGCAGCTTGGATAGCGGAGATACGCAGTATTTT
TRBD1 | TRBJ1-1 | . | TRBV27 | CASKGTEDTEAFF | TGTGCCAGCAAAGGGACAGAAGACACTGAAGCTTTCTTT
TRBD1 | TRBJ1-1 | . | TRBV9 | CASSASGGSGVDTEAFF | TGTGCCAGCAGCGCGTCAGGGGGCTCGGGTGTTGACACTGAAGCTTTCTTT
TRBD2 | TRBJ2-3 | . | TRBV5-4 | CASSFSGGWGTDTQYF | TGTGCCAGCAGCTTTAGCGGGGGGTGGGGCACAGATACGCAGTATTTT
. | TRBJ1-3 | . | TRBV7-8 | CASSPSGNTIYF | TGTGCCAGCAGCCCCTCCGGGAACACCATATATTTT
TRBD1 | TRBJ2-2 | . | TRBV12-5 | CASGLEQGLGELFF | TGTGCTAGTGGTTTGGAACAGGGGCTCGGGGAGCTGTTTTTT
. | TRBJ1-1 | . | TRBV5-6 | CASRRSRSTEAFF | TGTGCCAGCAGGAGGTCTCGGAGTACTGAAGCTTTCTTT
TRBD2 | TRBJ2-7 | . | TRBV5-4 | CASSPPGTSGSEQYF | TGTGCCAGCAGCCCTCCCGGGACTAGCGGGAGCGAGCAGTACTTC
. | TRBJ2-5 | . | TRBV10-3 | CAISEREHHEWEETQYF | TGTGCCATCAGTGAGCGGGAACACCATGAATGGGAAGAGACCCAGTACTTC
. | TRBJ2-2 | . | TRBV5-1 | CASSRREMNTGELFF | TGCGCCAGCAGCCGCCGGGAGATGAACACCGGGGAGCTGTTTTTT
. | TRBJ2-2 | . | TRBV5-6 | CASTLNGVLFF | TGTGCCAGCACCCTTAACGGGGTGCTGTTTTTT
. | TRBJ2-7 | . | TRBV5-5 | CASSFAGNEQYF | TGTGCCAGCAGCTTTGCGGGAAACGAGCAGTACTTC
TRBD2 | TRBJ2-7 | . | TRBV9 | CASSPLAGGPEAIEQYF | TGTGCCAGCAGCCCCCTAGCGGGGGGGCCTGAGGCAATCGAGCAGTACTTC
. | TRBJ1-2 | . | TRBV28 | CATQTTDLGGYTF | TGTGCCACCCAGACCACGGACTTAGGTGGCTACACCTTC
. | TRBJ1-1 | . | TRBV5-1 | CASSLGGRGSEAFF | TGCGCCAGCAGCTTGGGGGGCAGGGGATCTGAAGCTTTCTTT
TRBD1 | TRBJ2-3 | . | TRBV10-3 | CAISSGTGGKDTQYF | TGTGCCATCAGCTCCGGGACAGGGGGCAAAGATACGCAGTATTTT
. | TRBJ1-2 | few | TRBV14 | CASSRLGGEEYGYTF | TGTGCCAGCAGCCGCCTTGGGGGGGAGGAATATGGCTACACCTTC
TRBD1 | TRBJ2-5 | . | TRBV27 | CASSPEGQVLETQYF | TGTGCCAGCAGTCCCGAGGGACAGGTCCTCGAGACCCAGTACTTC
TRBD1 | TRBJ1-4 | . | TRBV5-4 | CASSLGQTTPTGAEKLFF | TGTGCCAGCAGCTTGGGGCAAACAACCCCGACAGGGGCAGAAAAACTGTTTTTT
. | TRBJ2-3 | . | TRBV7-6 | CASSLPTFQRDTQYF | TGTGCCAGCAGCTTACCGACTTTCCAGCGCGATACGCAGTATTTT
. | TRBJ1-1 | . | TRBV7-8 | CASSQRQLNTEAFF | TGTGCCAGCAGCCAGAGGCAGTTGAACACTGAAGCTTTCTTT
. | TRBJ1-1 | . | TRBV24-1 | CATSDFPGENTEAFF | TGTGCCACCAGTGATTTTCCAGGGGAGAACACTGAAGCTTTCTTT
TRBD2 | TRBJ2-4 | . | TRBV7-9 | CASSKGTSGGNIQYF | TGTGCCAGCAGCAAAGGGACTAGCGGGGGAAACATTCAGTACTTC
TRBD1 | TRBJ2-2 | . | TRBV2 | CASSGSGTGTSGELFF | TGTGCCAGCAGTGGTTCCGGGACAGGGACCTCCGGGGAGCTGTTTTTT
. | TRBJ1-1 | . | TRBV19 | CASSMGQNMNTEAFF | TGTGCCAGTAGTATGGGGCAGAACATGAACACTGAAGCTTTCTTT